This T cell receptor beta chain derives from a study of radiation and T cells in renal cell carcinoma. Sample treatment: treatment-naive control, cytoreductive nephrectomy. Treatment-naive patients without radiation supplied the control tumors at nephrectomy. Control tumors came from 4 females and fewer than twelve males, aged 40 to 82. There are 14 residues in the CDR3. The germline V and J ends were trimmed by 8 bases and 6 bases, with 14 bases remaining between them. CDR1 and CDR2 (germline): SGHVS, FQNEAQ. Here immunoSEQ multiplex PCR was the method, and the copy in TCRdb shows in-frame clones only, minus some. The data show about 24,000 clones, with roughly 50% seen just once and approximately 22% held by the top ten.

This receptor was obtained from a man aged 35 to 55 with renal cell carcinoma. Sequencing was performed on tumor tissue, taken from a patient whose treatment was nephrectomy without radiotherapy. The rearrangement uses TRBV7-8 and TRBJ1-6, with D uncertain. CDR3 DNA sequence: TGTGCCAGCGGGCAGGCAAGACTTAATTCACCCCTCCACTTT. Its protein is CASGQARLNSPLHF.